This T cell receptor beta chain comes out of a study of blood T cell repertoires in COVID-19. This clone was seen only once. Deletions cut 1 base from V and 4 bases from J, with 12 bases between. The CDR3 loop spans 15 amino acids. Germline assignment: CDR1 SGHVS and CDR2 FNYEAQ. In the authors' methods: For nucleated cells, counts were estimated from reference gene primer amplification. Generated by immunoSEQ multiplex PCR, the TCRdb table keeps only in-frame clones and is missing some. The V and J calls and clone size come from that table; D and trimming were worked out from the DNA. The sample holds 300,000 or so clones, approximately 88% seen once.

This TCR came from a woman aged 25 to 45 who had recovered from COVID-19. Sequencing was done on a sample of peripheral blood. The V and J genes are TRBV7-6 and TRBJ2-3; a possible D gene is TRBD1 (5 bases). This chain's CDR3 is CASSLEQVAADTQYF. CDR3 nucleotides: TGTGCCAGCAGCTTAGAACAGGTGGCGGCAGATACGCAGTATTTT.